These 29 T cell receptor beta chains came from one sample sequenced in a study of technical replicates of blood from several donors. This table comes from immunoSEQ multiplex PCR, and its TCRdb copy is limited to in-frame clones, with some not included. This table has 80,000 to 100,000 clones, roughly 96% appearing once. The sequenced material came from T cells isolated from PBMCs. The source of these receptors is a human donor in good health.

The chain links TRBV2 to TRBJ2-3; maybe TRBD1 (6 bases). Trimming pared 8 bases from V and 5 bases from J, leaving 23 bases between. The CDR3 is 16 amino acids. Germline CDR1 is SNHLY and CDR2 is FYNNEI. Here the CDR3 DNA reads TGTGCCAGCCCCACTTCTACCATTCAGGGGATAGATACGCAGTATTTT. Encoded protein: CASPTSTIQGIDTQYF.

The genes are TRBV28 and TRBJ1-5; 7 nucleotides line up with TRBD1. Germline V lookup: CDR1 MDHEN, CDR2 SYDVKM. Trimming at V came to 10 bases and at J to 7 bases, leaving 10 bases not matched to a gene. CDR3 length equals 13 residues. The CDR3 loop reads CAIGQVFEQPQHF. The CDR3 DNA follows: TGTGCCATTGGACAGGTTTTCGAACAGCCCCAGCATTTT.

The CDR3 region has the DNA TGTGCCAGCAGTCCACGGGACAGGGTTGACGGGGAGCTGTTTTTT. The encoded protein is CASSPRDRVDGELFF. The chain joins TRBV28 to TRBJ2-2; 9 bases align to TRBD1. The CDR3 is 15 residues long. Germline values: CDR1 MDHEN, CDR2 SYDVKM. V lost 5 bases, J lost 7 bases, and 8 bases stayed unmatched.

J is TRBJ1-1 and V is TRBV9; a possible D gene is TRBD1 (6 bases). Looked up from germline, CDR1 is SGDLS and CDR2 is YYNGEE. V was cut by 1 base and J by 5 bases, with 15 bases left in between. The CDR3 has 15 amino acids. DNA for the CDR3: TGTGCCAGCAGCGTATCGGGGCAGGGGCCGACTGAAGCTTTCTTT. Translation: CASSVSGQGPTEAFF.

This sequence joins TRBV6-6 and TRBJ2-1, with TRBD2 identical over 11 bases. CDR3 size: 14 residues. Germline V gene data show CDR1 as MNHNY and CDR2 as SVGAGI (reference sequence). The V and J ends lost 7 bases and 6 bases, in that order; junction bases with no gene match: 5. CDR3 in DNA: TGTGCCAGCAATATAGCGGGAGGGAGCAATGAGCAGTTCTTC. It is translated as CASNIAGGSNEQFF.

This chain links TRBV28 with TRBJ2-7, with TRBD2 identical over 12 bases. Germline assignment: CDR1 MDHEN and CDR2 SYDVKM. The CDR3 covers 15 residues. V gave up 8 bases and J gave up 2 bases; unmatched junction bases: 7. The chain's CDR3 is CASESRTSGTYEQYF. The CDR3 coding sequence is TGTGCCAGCGAGTCTCGGACTAGCGGGACCTACGAGCAGTACTTC. The entire variable domain, with the rest obtained from reference TRBV28 and TRBJ2-7, is as follows: DVKVTQSSRYLVKRTGEKVFLECVQDMDHENMFWYRQDPGLGLRLIYFSYDVKMKEKGDIPEGYSVSREKKERFSLILESASTNQTSMYLCASESRTSGTYEQYFGPGTRLTVT.

The chain uses TRBV7-8 and TRBJ2-7; TRBD2 aligns across 7 bases. In germline, CDR1 is SGHVS, CDR2 FQNEAQ. CDR3 size: 17 residues. V dropped 0 bases and J dropped 5; count of bases not matched to a gene: 13. The CDR3 region has the DNA TGTGCCAGCAGCTTAGCTGGGGCGTATGGACTAGACCACGAGCAGTACTTC. This sequence encodes CASSLAGAYGLDHEQYF.

The chain combines TRBV7-9 with TRBJ2-7; D gene uncertain. V was shortened by 5 bases and J by 4 bases, with 15 bases between the two germline ends. This CDR3 is built from 14 residues. Germline V lookup: CDR1 SEHNR, CDR2 FQNEAQ (reference sequence). The CDR3 reads CASSPATYPYEQYF. The CDR3 DNA follows: TGTGCCAGCAGCCCTGCCACTTACCCTTACGAGCAGTACTTC.

J is TRBJ2-2 and V is TRBV9; D possibly corresponds to TRBD2 (5 bases). CDR1 is SGDLS, CDR2 YYNGEE, per germline. Trimming removed 0 bases at V and 4 bases at J, with 10 bases between. There are 15 residues in the CDR3. In DNA form, the CDR3 reads TGTGCCAGCAGCGTAGCCGCCCTAGCCACCGGGGAGCTGTTTTTT. This sequence encodes CASSVAALATGELFF.

The rearrangement uses TRBV11-2 and TRBJ2-3; 9 bases map to TRBD2. Trimming cost V 6 bases and J 1 base; bases outside gene matches: 5. CDR3 length equals 15 residues. CDR1 is SGHAT and CDR2 is FQNNGV in the germline V gene. The CDR3 bases are TGTGCCAGCAGGTTATTAGCGGGAGGCACAGATACGCAGTATTTT. The encoded protein is CASRLLAGGTDTQYF.

The chain links TRBV4-2 to TRBJ2-7; 7 bases are a match to TRBD2. The CDR3 consists of 16 residues. V lost 1 base, J lost 6 bases, and 12 bases stayed unmatched. Germline V gives CDR1 LGHNA, CDR2 YNFKEQ. This CDR3 is CASSQVLSRLAAEQYF. Written as DNA, the CDR3 is TGTGCCAGCAGCCAAGTTCTGTCTCGGCTAGCGGCCGAGCAGTACTTC.

The chain is built from TRBV11-2 and TRBJ2-7; D ambiguous. This CDR3 is 13 amino acids long. Trimming removed 2 bases at V and 7 bases at J, with 12 bases between. Germline V CDR1 and CDR2: SGHAT, FQNNGV. In DNA, the CDR3 is TGTGCCAGCAGCTTAATCCTCCTCGGGGAGCAGTACTTC. Protein product: CASSLILLGEQYF.

The J gene is TRBJ2-1, the V gene TRBV5-6; D gene uncertain. Germline V lookup: CDR1 SGHDT, CDR2 YYEEEE. Deletions cut 2 bases from V and 0 bases from J, with 12 bases between. The CDR3 has 16 residues. In DNA form, the CDR3 reads TGTGCCAGCAGCTTAGAATTTCCGAGCTCCTACAATGAGCAGTTCTTC. This codes for CASSLEFPSSYNEQFF. Full variable domain (outside the CDR3, taken from reference TRBV5-6 and TRBJ2-1): DAGVTQSPTHLIKTRGQQVTLRCSPKSGHDTVSWYQQALGQGPQFIFQYYEEEERQRGNFPDRFSGHQFPNYSSELNVNALLLGDSALYLCASSLEFPSSYNEQFFGPGTRLTVL.

This sequence joins TRBV29-1 and TRBJ2-1; 8 bases are a match to TRBD1. The CDR3 has 13 amino acids. Per germline, CDR1 SQVTM and CDR2 ANQGSEA. Trimming removed 2 bases from V and 9 bases from J; junction bases left unmatched: 6. In nucleotides, the CDR3 is TGCAGCGTTGAACCGCAGGGGGCAGGTGAGCAGTTCTTC. Translated: CSVEPQGAGEQFF.

The V and J genes are TRBV9 and TRBJ1-1; 9 bases agree with TRBD1. Germline V gives CDR1 SGDLS, CDR2 YYNGEE. Trimming cost V 0 bases and J 4 bases; bases outside gene matches: 4. The CDR3 is 15 residues long. The CDR3 coding sequence is TGTGCCAGCAGCGTAGGGGGACAGGGATTCACTGAAGCTTTCTTT. Its protein product is CASSVGGQGFTEAFF. Combining the CDR3 with reference TRBV9 and TRBJ1-1 gives the whole variable domain DSGVTQTPKHLITATGQRVTLRCSPRSGDLSVYWYQQSLDQGLQFLIQYYNGEERAKGNILERFSAQQFPDLHSELNLSSLELGDSALYFCASSVGGQGFTEAFFGQGTRLTVV.

This chain joins TRBV6-5 and TRBJ1-1, with no clear D. The CDR3 consists of 13 residues. The germline V gene has CDR1 MNHEY and CDR2 SVGAGI. V lost 2 bases and J 3 bases, leaving 7 bases between the germline ends. CDR3 sequence reads: CASSYRVDTEAFF. In DNA, the CDR3 is TGTGCCAGCAGTTACCGGGTTGACACTGAAGCTTTCTTT.

This clone was seen only a few times. CDR3 sequence (DNA): TGTGCCAGCAGATCCGGGACAGAAATCTATGGCTACACCTTC. It codes for CASRSGTEIYGYTF. This rearrangement joins TRBV6-1 to TRBJ1-2; the match to TRBD1 covers 7 bases. CDR1 is MNHNS and CDR2 is SASEGT in the germline V gene. Trimming removed 6 bases from V and 4 bases from J; junction bases left unmatched: 8. This CDR3 has 14 amino acids.

This chain uses TRBV4-1 with TRBJ2-1; D possibly corresponds to TRBD1 (7 bases). V shed 3 bases and J shed 2 bases, with 14 bases lying between them. Germline V CDR1 and CDR2: MGHRA, YSYEKL. CDR3 length equals 16 residues. The CDR3 is CASSQAGQLAYNEQFF. The CDR3 bases are TGCGCCAGCAGCCAGGCGGGACAGCTAGCCTACAATGAGCAGTTCTTC.

The chain links TRBV30 to TRBJ2-7, with 8 bases that match TRBD2. From germline, CDR1 is GTSNPN and CDR2 SVGIG (reference sequence). The ends lost 0 bases at V and 9 bases at J; junction bases unmatched: 10. The CDR3 sequence is 14 residues long. CDR3 DNA: TGTGCCTGGAGTGTACAAGCGGGGGCCTTAGGGCAGTACTTC. Protein product: CAWSVQAGALGQYF. Variable domain in full (rest from reference TRBV30 and TRBJ2-7): SQTIHQWPATLVQPVGSPLSLECTVEGTSNPNLYWYRQAAGRGLQLLFYSVGIGQISSEVPQNLSASRPQDRQFILSSKKLLLSDSGFYLCAWSVQAGALGQYFGPGTRLTVT.

This chain joins TRBV6-5 and TRBJ2-7, with TRBD1 identical over 7 bases. The CDR3 is 15 amino acids. The junction had 10 bases not matched to a gene; V was cut back by 5 bases and J by 3 bases. Germline lookup yields CDR1 MNHEY and CDR2 SVGAGI. The CDR3 DNA is TGTGCCAGCAGTATCGGACAGGCCTACAACTACGAGCAGTACTTC. It is translated as CASSIGQAYNYEQYF.

This clone was detected once. The chain couples TRBV6-1 to TRBJ2-7; D remains unclear. The V gene's germline CDR1 is MNHNS and CDR2 SASEGT. V was trimmed by 11 bases and J by 4 bases, leaving 3 bases between them. The CDR3 contains 8 residues. The CDR3 sequence is CAPYEQYF. In DNA form, the CDR3 reads TGTGCCCCGTACGAGCAGTACTTC.

The rearrangement uses TRBV30 and TRBJ1-1, with 9 bases that match TRBD1. Germline assignment: CDR1 GTSNPN and CDR2 SVGIG (reference sequence). The CDR3 spans 11 residues. V lost 5 bases, J lost 5 bases, and 0 bases stayed unmatched. CDR3 sequence (DNA): TGTGCCTGGGGACAGGGGACTGAAGCTTTCTTT. Translated: CAWGQGTEAFF.

V gene TRBV19 combines with J gene TRBJ2-1; 9 bases are shared with TRBD2. Germline CDR1 is LNHDA and CDR2 is SQIVND (reference sequence). The CDR3 sequence is 15 residues long. After removal of 3 bases from V and 9 bases from J, the junction contained 9 bases not matched to a gene. As DNA, the CDR3 is TGTGCCAGTAGTATCCAGATAGCGGGAGACGGTGAGCAGTTCTTC. This sequence encodes CASSIQIAGDGEQFF.

The rearrangement joins TRBV5-1 to TRBJ2-7, with TRBD2 matching over 7 bases. V was pared by 0 bases and J by 5 bases, with 14 bases of the junction left unmatched. Germline V gene sequence: CDR1 SGHRS, CDR2 YFSETQ. This CDR3 has 17 residues. The CDR3 here is CASSLVGSTQRDHEQYF. The CDR3 region has the DNA TGCGCCAGCAGCTTGGTAGGCAGTACCCAGCGGGACCACGAGCAGTACTTC.

V usage is TRBV13 and J usage is TRBJ2-5; 14 bases map to TRBD2. The germline V gene has CDR1 PRHDT and CDR2 FYEKMQ (reference sequence). With 5 bases clipped from V and 0 bases from J, the junction kept 5 bases outside the gene matches. The CDR3 runs 17 residues. The CDR3 here is CASSTRTSGRNQETQYF. The CDR3 bases are TGTGCCAGCAGCACCCGGACTAGCGGGAGGAACCAAGAGACCCAGTACTTC.

The chain recombines TRBV27 with TRBJ1-1; D might be TRBD1 (6 bases). The length of the CDR3 is 15 residues. Germline CDR1 is MNHEY and CDR2 is SMNVEV (reference sequence). V was pared by 8 bases and J by 1 base, with 17 bases between. The CDR3 region has the DNA TGTGCCAGCCAAAGGGGGGGCGCAGGGAACACTGAAGCTTTCTTT. Translation gives CASQRGGAGNTEAFF.

The genes are TRBV19 and TRBJ2-6; weak D call: TRBD1 (5 bases). This CDR3 has 14 residues. With 5 bases removed from V and 4 bases from J, the gap between germline ends came to 9 bases. The germline V gene encodes CDR1 LNHDA and CDR2 SQIVND (reference sequence). CDR3 DNA sequence: TGTGCCAGTAGTCCAGGGTACGGGGCCAACGTCCTGACTTTC. Its translation is CASSPGYGANVLTF.

The chain links TRBV6-6 to TRBJ2-5, with TRBD1 matching over 9 bases. The germline CDR1 and CDR2 sequences are MNHNY and SVGAGI (reference sequence). The CDR3 extends over 14 amino acids. Trimming took 6 bases from V and 4 from J; bases not matched to a gene: 6. CDR3 amino acids: CASSLRDRVETQYF. The CDR3 DNA is TGTGCCAGCAGCCTCCGGGACAGGGTAGAGACCCAGTACTTC.

The chain couples TRBV29-1 to TRBJ2-1, with 8 positions matching TRBD2. J was trimmed by 3 bases and V by 4 bases; bases with no gene match: 5. The length of the CDR3 is 14 residues. Looked up from germline, CDR1 is SQVTM and CDR2 is ANQGSEA. CDR3 loop: CSVVWREDYNEQFF. CDR3 sequence (DNA): TGCAGCGTTGTTTGGCGGGAGGACTACAATGAGCAGTTCTTC.